A single sample is the source of the 14 T cell receptor beta chains below, sequenced in a study of T-cell reconstitution after alpha-beta-depleted transplantation in children. It was with unique molecular identifiers that the TCRbeta library was prepared. One entry per CDR3 protein, called by TCRdb with MiXCR from the PCR reads. The sample carries 500,000 to 600,000 distinct CDR3 sequences, around 19% recorded once. Source: PBMCs from the stem cell graft donor, taken from the stem cell graft. The receptor source for this set is a human donor who donated a stem cell graft to a child with acute lymphoblastic leukemia.

The CDR3, as DNA: TGTGCCAGCAGCCTGGACTTCGATAGCACAGATACGCAGTATTTT. It specifies CASSLDFDSTDTQYF. V usage is TRBV12-3 or TRBV12-4 and J usage is TRBJ2-3; TRBD2 is a possible D gene (5 bases). The CDR3 has 15 residues. V was cut by 6 bases and J by 0 bases, with 13 bases left in between.

This clonotype was counted a few times. The V call is TRBV20-1, the J call TRBJ1-4, with D possibly being TRBD1 (5 bases). Trimming took 4 bases from V and 8 from J, leaving 23 bases between them. Germline assignment: CDR1 DFQATT and CDR2 SNEGSKA (reference sequence). CDR3 length: 16 residues. The CDR3 coding sequence is TGCAGTGCTACTCTTCTCTTAGTCAGGGAGGACGAAAAACTGTTTTTT. It yields the protein CSATLLLVREDEKLFF.

The rearrangement links TRBV6-5 to TRBJ1-1; TRBD1 matches 8 bases. The V gene end was trimmed by 3 bases and the J gene end by 3 bases; junction bases not matched to a gene: 3. CDR1 is MNHEY, CDR2 SVGAGI, per germline. CDR3 length equals 14 residues. The CDR3 loop is CASSYQGADTEAFF. The CDR3 DNA is TGTGCCAGCAGTTATCAGGGGGCGGACACTGAAGCTTTCTTT.

V is TRBV7-6 and J is TRBJ2-2; unclear D gene. Germline V gene sequence: CDR1 SGHVS, CDR2 FNYEAQ. V lost 3 bases and J 6 bases, leaving 11 bases between the germline ends. The CDR3 contains 14 residues. The CDR3, as DNA: TGTGCCAGCAGCTTGGTGGGGTCCGCCGGGGAGCTGTTTTTT. It specifies CASSLVGSAGELFF.

This clonotype has more than one count but fewer than ten. The rearrangement uses TRBV12-3 or TRBV12-4 and TRBJ2-1; 8 positions agree with TRBD2. J was trimmed by 6 bases and V by 6 bases; bases with no gene match: 13. CDR3 length equals 16 residues. CDR3 amino acids: CASRLLSGGAVNEQFF. CDR3 coding DNA: TGTGCCAGCAGGCTCCTCTCGGGGGGGGCGGTCAATGAGCAGTTCTTC.

The gene calls are TRBV4-1 and TRBJ2-1; 8 nucleotides align to TRBD2. The CDR3 is made up of 15 amino acids. The V and J ends lost 4 bases and 7 bases, in that order; junction bases with no gene match: 9. CDR1 is MGHRA and CDR2 is YSYEKL in the germline V gene. CDR3 loop: CASSPLSGSLNEQFF. In DNA, the CDR3 is TGCGCCAGCAGCCCTTTAAGCGGGAGTCTAAATGAGCAGTTCTTC.

The V gene is TRBV20-1, the J gene TRBJ2-7; D possibly uses TRBD1 or TRBD2 (5 bases each). CDR3 length: 13 amino acids. Trimming took 7 bases from V and 2 from J, leaving 15 bases between them. CDR1 and CDR2 from the germline V gene are DFQATT and SNEGSKA (reference sequence). CDR3 coding DNA: TGCAGTGGGGTAGTGGGGGTTACCTACGAGCAGTACTTC. Its protein product is CSGVVGVTYEQYF.

V gene TRBV5-4 combines with J gene TRBJ2-1, with TRBD2 identical over 10 bases. The CDR3 loop spans 15 amino acids. The germline gives CDR1 SGHNT, CDR2 YYREEE (reference sequence). The V segment lost 4 bases and the J segment 9 bases; nucleotides outside the gene matches: 10. CDR3 residues: CASSIGLAAATEQFF. DNA for the CDR3: TGTGCCAGCAGCATTGGACTAGCGGCCGCCACTGAGCAGTTCTTC. The whole variable domain, filled in from reference TRBV5-4 and TRBJ2-1, reads ETGVTQSPTHLIKTRGQQVTLRCSSQSGHNTVSWYQQALGQGPQFIFQYYREEENGRGNFPPRFSGLQFPNYSSELNVNALELDDSALYLCASSIGLAAATEQFFGPGTRLTVL.

This clonotype was seen once. The chain employs TRBV6-1 and TRBJ2-7, with 8 bases that match TRBD1. Germline assignment: CDR1 MNHNS and CDR2 SASEGT. J was trimmed by 1 base and V by 3 bases; bases with no gene match: 5. The CDR3 spans 15 residues. The CDR3 DNA reads TGTGCCAGCAGTGACGTCGGACAGGGATCCTACGAGCAGTACTTC. It is translated as CASSDVGQGSYEQYF.

The gene calls are TRBV6-5 and TRBJ2-2, with D unclear. From germline, CDR1 is MNHEY and CDR2 SVGAGI. CDR3 length: 18 amino acids. Trimming cost V 2 bases and J 7 bases, with 23 bases left between them. The CDR3 loop is CASSYLRTVTEHGGELFF. For the CDR3, the DNA is TGTGCCAGCAGTTACCTAAGGACGGTTACTGAACACGGCGGGGAGCTGTTTTTT.

This clonotype was counted a few times. The V gene is TRBV27, the J gene TRBJ1-6; D is unclear. Looked up from germline, CDR1 is MNHEY and CDR2 is SMNVEV (reference sequence). The CDR3 consists of 14 residues. Trimming stripped 0 bases from V and 10 bases from J, with 10 bases between. The CDR3 DNA sequence: TGTGCCAGCAGTTTATCTCCAGGTTCATCACCCCTCCACTTT. Amino acid sequence: CASSLSPGSSPLHF.

This clonotype has just a few counts. The gene calls are TRBV5-6 and TRBJ2-4; 8 bases map to TRBD2. Trimming cost V 6 bases and J 7 bases; bases outside gene matches: 12. The CDR3 loop spans 15 amino acids. CDR1 and CDR2 from the germline V gene are SGHDT and YYEEEE. The CDR3 DNA sequence: TGTGCCAGCACTCTAACCGGGAGGGCCGGGAACATTCAGTACTTC. Translated: CASTLTGRAGNIQYF.

This clonotype has more than one count but fewer than ten. The chain is built from TRBV5-6 and TRBJ2-7; D may match TRBD1 or TRBD2 (6 bases each). Looked up from germline, CDR1 is SGHDT and CDR2 is YYEEEE. CDR3 length: 14 amino acids. Trimming removed 2 bases at V and 5 bases at J, with 14 bases between. The CDR3 sequence is CASSFRGLGNEQYF. CDR3 bases: TGTGCCAGCAGCTTCAGGGGACTGGGTAACGAGCAGTACTTC.

The gene calls are TRBV29-1 and TRBJ2-7; D ambiguous. Germline CDR1 SQVTM, CDR2 ANQGSEA. V was shortened by 1 base and J by 5 bases, with 15 bases between the two germline ends. This CDR3 contains 14 residues. The CDR3 spells CSVEAASSWNEQYF. In DNA form, the CDR3 reads TGCAGCGTTGAAGCGGCTAGTTCGTGGAACGAGCAGTACTTC.